Sequencing of this T cell receptor beta chain was carried out in a study of persistence of HIV-infected CD4 T cells. V was clipped by 5 bases and J by 7 bases, with 8 bases between them. The CDR3 is 12 amino acids. Germline V gives CDR1 LNHDA, CDR2 SQIVND (reference sequence). In regard to this clone: Its antigen is unidentified.

Nonspecific anti-CD3/anti-CD28 bead stimulation represents the broad CD4+ T cell repertoire. Responding CD4+ T cells were sorted by upregulation of both CD40 ligand and CD69. The immunoSEQ assay was version 4, run in survey mode. Data came from immunoSEQ multiplex PCR; TCRdb stores just in-frame clones and leaves some out. In the table there are under 55,000 clones, about 88% of which are singletons. The material sequenced was CD4+ T cells sorted from PBMCs after roughly 18-hour stimulation, taken from a patient who received antiretroviral therapy. The rearrangement uses TRBV19 and TRBJ2-2, with D uncertain. This clonotype was obtained from an adult woman with HIV who was CMV-seropositive. The CDR3 bases are TGTGCCAGTAGTCCAAGTATCGGGGAGCTGTTTTTT. This encodes CASSPSIGELFF.